The present entry profiles one T cell receptor (beta chain) with its context. As yet, its antigen is unknown. This record belongs to a study of cytomegalovirus exposure and HLA in healthy donors. Findings and limits, study-wide: An analysis was carried out at a later point. It showed that HLA-associated TCR beta chains were more clonally expanded than equally common non-associated chains.

Trimming took 1 base from V and 0 from J, leaving 7 bases between them. Germline-derived CDR1 and CDR2 are MNHNY and SVGAGI (reference sequence). The CDR3 has 15 residues. PCR employed 60 Vbeta and 13 Jbeta primers. The protocol was immunoSEQ multiplex PCR, while the TCRdb copy is restricted to in-frame clones and leaves out a portion. Of about 160,000 clones in the sample, about three quarters are singletons; the top ten hold under 2.5%. Donors counted as nominally healthy when sampled, yet unrecorded immune exposures were likely. The gene calls are TRBV6-6 and TRBJ1-5; TRBD1 is a possible D gene (5 bases). The specimen sequenced was PBMCs. The receptor was isolated from a female donor in good health and CMV-seronegative. The CDR3 DNA follows: TGTGCCAGCAGTTACTTAGGGGCTAGCAATCAGCCCCAGCATTTT. It codes for CASSYLGASNQPQHF.